Following are 28 T cell receptor beta chains from one sample sequenced in a study of blood T cell repertoires in COVID-19. Assay used: immunoSEQ multiplex PCR; TCRdb lists only in-frame clones, some missing. The table has about 270,000 clones, more than 75% seen once; the top ten hold around 2%. The sample comprised PBMCs or T cells enriched from blood (not recorded which). These receptors came from a woman in her sixties or seventies in a cohort exposed to, infected with or recovered from COVID-19 (not recorded which).

This chain links TRBV11-3 with TRBJ2-7, with 10 bases aligning to TRBD2. The CDR3 runs 15 residues. Germline lookup yields CDR1 SGHNT and CDR2 YENEEA. Trimming took 4 bases from V and 3 from J; bases not matched to a gene: 6. CDR3 amino acids: CASSSRTSGRYEQYF. The CDR3, as DNA: TGTGCCAGCAGCTCTCGGACTAGCGGACGCTACGAGCAGTACTTC. The full variable domain, completed using reference TRBV11-3 and TRBJ2-7, is EAGVVQSPRYKIIEKKQPVAFWCNPISGHNTLYWYLQNLGQGPELLIRYENEEAVDDSQLPKDRFSAERLKGVDSTLKIQPAELGDSAVYLCASSSRTSGRYEQYFGPGTRLTVT.

The chain has TRBV2 and TRBJ2-3; 8 bases fit TRBD2. From germline, CDR1 is SNHLY and CDR2 FYNNEI. The V segment lost 5 bases and the J segment 6 bases; nucleotides outside the gene matches: 16. The CDR3 sequence is 17 residues long. In DNA, the CDR3 is TGTGCCAGCAGTCCCCCGCGGGGCGGGAGGCCCCCGGATACGCAGTATTTT. Its translation is CASSPPRGGRPPDTQYF.

The J gene is TRBJ1-5, the V gene TRBV7-9, with 7 bases lining up with TRBD1. V lost 5 bases to trimming and J lost 3 bases; unmatched junction nucleotides: 7. This CDR3 is 15 amino acids long. CDR1 and CDR2 (germline): SEHNR, FQNEAQ (reference sequence). CDR3 protein: CASSVTGQDNQPQHF. The CDR3 DNA reads TGTGCCAGCAGCGTGACAGGACAGGACAATCAGCCCCAGCATTTT.

The chain has TRBV27 and TRBJ1-5; 8 bases are a match to TRBD1. Germline CDR1 reads MNHEY; CDR2 reads SMNVEV (reference sequence). This CDR3 is 14 amino acids long. V shed 5 bases, J shed 7 bases, and the junction held 7 bases outside the gene matches. CDR3 sequence reads: CASSRQGLGQPQHF. The CDR3 coding sequence is TGTGCCAGCAGTCGACAGGGGCTAGGGCAGCCCCAGCATTTT.

This clone was picked up a small number of times. V usage is TRBV19 and J usage is TRBJ2-1, with a tentative D call TRBD2 (6 bases). Looked up from germline, CDR1 is LNHDA and CDR2 is SQIVND (reference sequence). The CDR3 loop spans 12 amino acids. V was cut by 9 bases and J by 10 bases, with 16 bases left in between. CDR3 sequence: CASRAGLEEQFF. The CDR3 coding sequence is TGTGCCAGCCGTGCGGGGCTAGAGGAGCAGTTCTTC. Full variable domain (remainder filled in from reference TRBV19 and TRBJ2-1): DGGITQSPKYLFRKEGQNVTLSCEQNLNHDAMYWYRQDPGQGLRLIYYSQIVNDFQKGDIAEGYSVSREKKESFPLTVTSAQKNPTAFYLCASRAGLEEQFFGPGTRLTVL.

The genes are TRBV28 and TRBJ1-3; D is ambiguous. Germline values: CDR1 MDHEN, CDR2 SYDVKM. This CDR3 spans 18 amino acids. V lost 11 bases, J lost 0 bases, and 26 bases lay in between. This CDR3 reads CAASLAPRRHSSGNTIYF. The CDR3 coding sequence is TGTGCCGCCAGCCTCGCTCCTAGACGGCATAGCTCTGGAAACACCATATATTTT.

The chain joins TRBV4-2 to TRBJ1-2, with D tentatively TRBD1 (6 bases). Germline V gene sequence: CDR1 LGHNA, CDR2 YNFKEQ. The V end was cut by 0 bases, the J end by 4 bases, with 15 bases between. CDR3 length: 16 residues. Written as DNA, the CDR3 is TGTGCCAGCAGCCAAGATGAAGGTACAGGGTCCTATGGCTACACCTTC. Translated, it gives CASSQDEGTGSYGYTF.

The chain combines TRBV6-5 with TRBJ2-1; D is perhaps TRBD1 (6 bases). The CDR3 runs 16 residues. V lost 2 bases and J lost 3, with 14 bases in between. Germline V gene data show CDR1 as MNHEY and CDR2 as SVGAGI. The CDR3 DNA follows: TGTGCCAGCAGTTACACAGGGTTCTCGAGCTACAATGAGCAGTTCTTC. Encoded protein: CASSYTGFSSYNEQFF.

This chain joins TRBV15 and TRBJ1-4, with no clear D. Germline values: CDR1 LNHNV, CDR2 YYDKDF (reference sequence). The length of the CDR3 is 14 residues. The germline V and J ends were trimmed by 6 bases and 1 base, with 9 bases remaining between them. The CDR3 region is CATRAELTNEKLFF. CDR3 nucleotides: TGTGCCACCAGAGCTGAGCTAACTAATGAAAAACTGTTTTTT.

The chain employs TRBV3-1 (or the pseudogene TRBV3-2) and TRBJ1-6, with D possibly TRBD1 on 6 matching bases. The CDR3 sequence is 15 residues long. Trimming pared 4 bases from V and 8 bases from J, leaving 15 bases between. Germline V gives CDR1 LGHDT, CDR2 YNNKEL (reference sequence). Written as DNA, the CDR3 is TGTGCCAGCAGCCGGGACACCGGCTGGGATTCACCCCTCCACTTT. Its translation is CASSRDTGWDSPLHF.

DNA for the CDR3: TGTGCCAGCAGTTACCGAGTCGATGGTTACAATGAGCAGTTCTTC. Its translation is CASSYRVDGYNEQFF. The rearrangement links TRBV6-5 to TRBJ2-1; D not certain. The germline CDR1 and CDR2 sequences are MNHEY and SVGAGI. V lost 2 bases and J lost 4, with 12 bases in between. CDR3 size: 15 residues.

In this sample, this clone turned up once. The rearrangement uses TRBV28 and TRBJ2-7; D is perhaps TRBD1 (6 bases). This CDR3 has 15 residues. Germline-derived CDR1 and CDR2 are MDHEN and SYDVKM. The V and J ends lost 2 bases and 5 bases respectively, with 16 bases between them. CDR3 in DNA: TGTGCCAGCAGTTTAAAAGGGGCCAGGGGTAACGAGCAGTACTTC. This encodes CASSLKGARGNEQYF.

V and J are TRBV4-1 and TRBJ2-7; 8 nucleotides line up with TRBD2. Trimming removed 4 bases from V and 3 bases from J; junction bases left unmatched: 8. The CDR3 covers 15 residues. Looked up from germline, CDR1 is MGHRA and CDR2 is YSYEKL. CDR3 coding DNA: TGCGCCAGCAGCCCCACCGGGGGGGGCAGCTACGAGCAGTACTTC. This gives the protein CASSPTGGGSYEQYF.

The chain has TRBV29-1 and TRBJ1-1; 7 nucleotides match TRBD1. The CDR3 covers 12 residues. Germline trimming cut 6 bases from V and 1 base from J; bases unmatched to any gene: 2. Germline lookup yields CDR1 SQVTM and CDR2 ANQGSEA. The CDR3 loop reads CSVRQGNTEAFF. CDR3 bases: TGCAGCGTACGACAGGGGAACACTGAAGCTTTCTTT.

This sequence joins TRBV12-5 and TRBJ2-3; D uncertain. Deletions cut 1 base from V and 5 bases from J, with 4 bases between. Germline CDR1 reads LGHNT; CDR2 reads FRNRAP. The CDR3 sequence is 12 residues long. CDR3 in DNA: TGTGCTAGTGGTTTGGGCGTAGATACGCAGTATTTT. It specifies CASGLGVDTQYF.

Turning to this clone: This same CDR3 is encoded by further DNA sequences in the sample. For the CDR3, the DNA is TGTGCCAGCAGCCTCCCGGGCTATGGCTACACCTTC. Translating gives CASSLPGYGYTF. The chain links TRBV28 to TRBJ1-2; D unclear. Germline CDR1 is MDHEN and CDR2 is SYDVKM. Trimming took 6 bases from V and 4 from J, leaving 9 bases between them. The CDR3 sequence is 12 residues long.

V usage is TRBV5-1 and J usage is TRBJ2-1; 10 bases agree with TRBD2. The CDR3 spans 15 residues. With 0 bases clipped from V and 9 bases from J, the junction kept 6 bases outside the gene matches. Germline loops: CDR1 SGHRS, CDR2 YFSETQ. Here the CDR3 DNA reads TGCGCCAGCAGCTTGGAGGGACTAGCGTTGAGTGAGCAGTTCTTC. Translated: CASSLEGLALSEQFF.

There are a few counts of this clone. The chain joins TRBV6-1 to TRBJ1-3; no clear D. This CDR3 has 16 amino acids. V was shortened by 2 bases and J by 0 bases, with 11 bases between the two germline ends. Germline CDR1 and CDR2: MNHNS and SASEGT. The CDR3 loop reads CASSEFARSSGNTIYF. The CDR3 nucleotides are TGTGCCAGCAGTGAATTCGCGAGGAGCTCTGGAAACACCATATATTTT.

The V and J genes are TRBV4-2 and TRBJ2-7; 9 bases align to TRBD2. The CDR3 contains 15 residues. V lost 1 base and J lost 7; bases outside the gene matches: 8. The germline CDR1 and CDR2 sequences are LGHNA and YNFKEQ. The CDR3 is CASSQVPGLAGEQYF. In nucleotides, the CDR3 is TGTGCCAGCAGCCAAGTCCCGGGACTAGCTGGGGAGCAGTACTTC.

The sample holds a few counts of this clone. V is TRBV18 and J is TRBJ2-2, with 7 bases lining up with TRBD2. V gave up 2 bases and J gave up 1 base; unmatched junction bases: 7. Germline V gene sequence: CDR1 KGHSH, CDR2 LQKENI. This CDR3 spans 17 amino acids. The CDR3 region is CASSPSGGSKNTGELFF. The CDR3 DNA follows: TGTGCCAGCTCACCATCGGGAGGTTCAAAGAACACCGGGGAGCTGTTTTTT. The entire variable domain, with the rest obtained from reference TRBV18 and TRBJ2-2, is as follows: NAGVMQNPRHLVRRRGQEARLRCSPMKGHSHVYWYRQLPEEGLKFMVYLQKENIIDESGMPKERFSAEFPKEGPSILRIQQVVRGDSAAYFCASSPSGGSKNTGELFFGEGSRLTVL.

Regarding this clone: A junction end diverges from the germline sequence, so it may reflect a read error. V usage is TRBV28 and J usage is TRBJ2-1; D possibly corresponds to TRBD2 (9 bases). This CDR3 is 11 amino acids long. Germline loops: CDR1 MDHEN, CDR2 SYDVKM. In DNA form, the CDR3 reads TGTGCCAGCAGGTCAGGGGGCGGGGGGGTCTTC. Translation gives CASRSGGGGVF.

The chain couples TRBV11-2 to TRBJ1-2; D remains unclear. The germline V and J ends were trimmed by 0 bases and 5 bases, with 13 bases remaining between them. Germline-derived CDR1 and CDR2 are SGHAT and FQNNGV. CDR3 size: 15 residues. CDR3 sequence reads: CASSLDEGLRYGYTF. The CDR3 DNA sequence: TGTGCCAGCAGCTTAGACGAGGGTTTACGGTATGGCTACACCTTC.

This chain joins TRBV4-2 and TRBJ2-7; 8 bases fit TRBD1. The CDR3 has 18 amino acids. Trimming took 2 bases from V and 3 from J; bases not matched to a gene: 15. Germline CDR1 and CDR2: LGHNA and YNFKEQ. The CDR3 region is CASSQKTTRQGYFYEQYF. CDR3 DNA: TGTGCCAGCAGCCAAAAAACTACTAGACAGGGGTACTTCTACGAGCAGTACTTC.

This chain links TRBV6-5 with TRBJ2-7; D is unclear. CDR3 length: 13 amino acids. V lost 5 bases and J 7 bases, leaving 15 bases between the germline ends. The germline gives CDR1 MNHEY, CDR2 SVGAGI. CDR3 protein: CASSTPGSGEQYF. The CDR3 region has the DNA TGTGCCAGCAGTACCCCCGGGTCTGGGGAGCAGTACTTC.

V usage is TRBV4-3 and J usage is TRBJ2-7, with D possibly TRBD1 on 6 matching bases. The CDR3 is 15 residues long. Germline lookup yields CDR1 LGHNA and CDR2 YSLEER. Trimming cost V 1 base and J 10 bases, with 20 bases left between them. CDR3 protein: CASSQAVNRAPPQYF. For the CDR3, the DNA is TGCGCCAGCAGCCAAGCTGTCAACAGGGCTCCCCCCCAGTACTTC.

The chain has TRBV30 and TRBJ2-7; 8 bases align to TRBD1. The CDR3 covers 12 residues. Looked up from germline, CDR1 is GTSNPN and CDR2 is SVGIG (reference sequence). V lost 8 bases and J lost 2; bases outside the gene matches: 5. CDR3 sequence (DNA): TGTGCCCACCAGGGGGCAGCCTACGAGCAGTACTTC. As protein: CAHQGAAYEQYF.

This chain links TRBV5-1 with TRBJ1-1; TRBD1 matches at 10 bases. This CDR3 contains 16 residues. Germline CDR1 is SGHRS and CDR2 is YFSETQ. Losses at the gene ends were 4 bases for V and 1 base for J; bases not matched to a gene: 7. The CDR3 bases are TGCGCCAGCAGCCCCGGCAGGACAGGGGGGAACACTGAAGCTTTCTTT. Protein: CASSPGRTGGNTEAFF.

The chain combines TRBV15 with TRBJ1-2, with 9 bases fitting TRBD1. V gave up 0 bases and J gave up 8 bases; unmatched junction bases: 4. Germline V CDR1 and CDR2: LNHNV, YYDKDF (reference sequence). This CDR3 comprises 14 residues. The CDR3 loop reads CATSRDGQGKGYTF. CDR3 nucleotides: TGTGCCACCAGCAGAGATGGACAGGGGAAAGGCTACACCTTC.